This T cell receptor beta chain was observed in a study of blood T cell repertoires in COVID-19. The CDR3 has 15 amino acids. J was trimmed by 1 base and V by 6 bases; bases with no gene match: 8. Germline CDR1 and CDR2: MNHEY and SMNVEV (reference sequence). In the authors' workflow: Amplification with reference gene primers provided the estimates of nucleated cell counts. Data came from immunoSEQ multiplex PCR; TCRdb stores just in-frame clones and leaves some out. The DNA was the basis for D and trimming; V, J and clone size are from that table. The sample contains about 280,000 clones, approximately 84% of which appear only once.

What was sequenced was peripheral blood. This chain links TRBV27 with TRBJ1-2; 7 nucleotides match TRBD1. The clonotype was recovered from a woman aged 25 to 39 who had recovered from COVID-19. The CDR3 bases are TGTGCCAGCAGCCCGTGGGACAGACGTAACTATGGCTACACCTTC. Translation gives CASSPWDRRNYGYTF.